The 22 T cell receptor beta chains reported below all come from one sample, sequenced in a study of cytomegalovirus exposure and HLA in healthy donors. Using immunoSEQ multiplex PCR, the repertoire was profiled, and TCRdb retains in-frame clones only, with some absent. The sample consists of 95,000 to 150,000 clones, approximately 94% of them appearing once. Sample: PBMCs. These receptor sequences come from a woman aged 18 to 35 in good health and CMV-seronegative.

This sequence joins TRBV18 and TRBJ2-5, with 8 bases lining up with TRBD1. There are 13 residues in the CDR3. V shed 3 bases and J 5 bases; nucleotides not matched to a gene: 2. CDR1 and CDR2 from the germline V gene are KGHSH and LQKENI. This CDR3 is CASSPRDRETQYF. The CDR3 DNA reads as TGTGCCAGCTCACCGCGGGACAGGGAGACCCAGTACTTC.

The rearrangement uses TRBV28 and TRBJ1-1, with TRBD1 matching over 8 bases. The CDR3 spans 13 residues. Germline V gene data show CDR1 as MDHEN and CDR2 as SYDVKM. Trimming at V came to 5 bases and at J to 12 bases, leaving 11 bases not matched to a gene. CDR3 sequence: CASSPSDRGRTFF. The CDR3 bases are TGTGCCAGCAGTCCATCAGACAGGGGTAGAACTTTCTTT.

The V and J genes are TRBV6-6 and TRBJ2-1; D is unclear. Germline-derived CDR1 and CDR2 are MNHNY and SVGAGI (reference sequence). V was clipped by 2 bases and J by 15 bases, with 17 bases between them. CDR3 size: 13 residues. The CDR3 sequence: CASSYVSEQSWFF. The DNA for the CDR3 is TGTGCCAGCAGTTACGTGTCCGAACAAAGTTGGTTCTTC.

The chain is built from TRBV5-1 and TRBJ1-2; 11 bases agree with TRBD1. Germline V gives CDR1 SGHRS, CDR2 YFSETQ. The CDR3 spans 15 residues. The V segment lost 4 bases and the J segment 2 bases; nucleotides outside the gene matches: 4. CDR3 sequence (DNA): TGCGCCAGCAGCATAAGGACAGGGGGCAACTATGGCTACACCTTC. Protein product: CASSIRTGGNYGYTF.

CDR3 nucleotide sequence: TGTGCCAGCAGTCTAGCCGGGGACAACTACGAGCAGTACTTC. Residues: CASSLAGDNYEQYF. This chain joins TRBV28 and TRBJ2-7, with D tentatively TRBD1 (6 bases). With 5 bases removed from V and 3 bases from J, the gap between germline ends came to 14 bases. CDR1 and CDR2 (germline): MDHEN, SYDVKM. The CDR3 loop spans 14 amino acids.

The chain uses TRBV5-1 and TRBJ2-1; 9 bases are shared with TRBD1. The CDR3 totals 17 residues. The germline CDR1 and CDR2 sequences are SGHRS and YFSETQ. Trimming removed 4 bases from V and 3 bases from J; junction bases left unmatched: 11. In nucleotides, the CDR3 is TGCGCCAGCAGCCAGGGAACAGGGGGCGCGTTCTACAATGAGCAGTTCTTC. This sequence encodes CASSQGTGGAFYNEQFF.

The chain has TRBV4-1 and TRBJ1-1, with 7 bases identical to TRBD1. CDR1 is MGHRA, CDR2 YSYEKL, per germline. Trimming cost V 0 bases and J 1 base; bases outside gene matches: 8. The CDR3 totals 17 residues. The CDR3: CASSQESLGQKNTEAFF. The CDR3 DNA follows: TGCGCCAGCAGCCAAGAATCATTGGGACAGAAGAACACTGAAGCTTTCTTT.

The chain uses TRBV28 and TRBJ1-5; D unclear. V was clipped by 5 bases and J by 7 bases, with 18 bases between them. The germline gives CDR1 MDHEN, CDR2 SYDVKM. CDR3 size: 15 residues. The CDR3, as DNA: TGTGCCAGCAGTCCCCTAACCACGGTACGCCAGCCCCAGCATTTT. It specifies CASSPLTTVRQPQHF.

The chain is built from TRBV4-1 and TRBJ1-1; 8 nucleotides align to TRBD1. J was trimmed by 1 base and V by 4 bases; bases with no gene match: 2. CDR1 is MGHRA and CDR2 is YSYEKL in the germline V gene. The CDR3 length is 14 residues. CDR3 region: CASSLGQGNTEAFF. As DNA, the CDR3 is TGCGCCAGCAGCCTCGGACAGGGGAACACTGAAGCTTTCTTT.

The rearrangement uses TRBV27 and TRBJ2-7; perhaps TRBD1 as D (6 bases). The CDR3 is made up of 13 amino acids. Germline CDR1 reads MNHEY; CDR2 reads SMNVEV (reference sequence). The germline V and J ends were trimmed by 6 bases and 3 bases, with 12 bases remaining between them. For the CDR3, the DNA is TGTGCCAGCAGACCTGGACAGATCTACGAGCAGTACTTC. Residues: CASRPGQIYEQYF.

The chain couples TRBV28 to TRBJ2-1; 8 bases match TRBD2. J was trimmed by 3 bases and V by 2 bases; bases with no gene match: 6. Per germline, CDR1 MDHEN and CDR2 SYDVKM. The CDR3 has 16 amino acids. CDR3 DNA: TGTGCCAGCAGTTTAGCAGGCGGGAGGCGCTACAATGAGCAGTTCTTC. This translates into CASSLAGGRRYNEQFF.

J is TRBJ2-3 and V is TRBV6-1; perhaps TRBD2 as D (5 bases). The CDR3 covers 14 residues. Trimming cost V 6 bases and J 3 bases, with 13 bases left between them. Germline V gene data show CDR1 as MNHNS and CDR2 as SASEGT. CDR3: CASREPLVTDTQYF. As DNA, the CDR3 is TGTGCCAGCAGGGAGCCACTAGTAACAGATACGCAGTATTTT.

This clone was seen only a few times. This CDR3 is CASSFHFYEQYF. The CDR3 coding sequence is TGTGCCAGCAGCTTTCATTTCTACGAGCAGTACTTC. The J gene is TRBJ2-7, the V gene TRBV7-9, with D uncertain. This CDR3 has 12 residues. V shed 3 bases and J shed 3 bases, with 6 bases lying between them. In germline, CDR1 is SEHNR, CDR2 FQNEAQ (reference sequence).

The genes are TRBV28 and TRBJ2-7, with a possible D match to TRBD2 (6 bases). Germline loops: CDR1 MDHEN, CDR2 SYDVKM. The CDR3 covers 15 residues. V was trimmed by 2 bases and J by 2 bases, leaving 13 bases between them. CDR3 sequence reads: CASSLGGIPTYEQYF. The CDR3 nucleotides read TGTGCCAGCAGTTTAGGGGGGATTCCCACCTACGAGCAGTACTTC.

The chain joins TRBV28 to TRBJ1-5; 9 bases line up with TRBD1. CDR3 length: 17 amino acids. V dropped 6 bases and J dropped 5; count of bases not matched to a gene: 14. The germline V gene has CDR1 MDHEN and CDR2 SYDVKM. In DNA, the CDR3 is TGTGCCAGCAGGACAGGGGGTCCCGTCTTGGGCCATCAGCCCCAGCATTTT. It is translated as CASRTGGPVLGHQPQHF.

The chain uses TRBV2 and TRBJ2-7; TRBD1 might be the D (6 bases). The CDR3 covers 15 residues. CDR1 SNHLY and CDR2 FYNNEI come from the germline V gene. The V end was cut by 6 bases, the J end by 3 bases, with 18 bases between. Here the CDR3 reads CASSPGTPEFYEQYF. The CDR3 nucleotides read TGTGCCAGCAGCCCTGGGACACCTGAATTCTACGAGCAGTACTTC.

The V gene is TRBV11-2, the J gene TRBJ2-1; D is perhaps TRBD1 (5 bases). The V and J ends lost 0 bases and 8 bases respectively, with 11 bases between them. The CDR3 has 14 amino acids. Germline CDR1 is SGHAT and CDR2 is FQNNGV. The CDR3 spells CASSLDRRADEQFF. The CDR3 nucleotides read TGTGCCAGCAGCTTAGATCGCAGGGCCGATGAGCAGTTCTTC.

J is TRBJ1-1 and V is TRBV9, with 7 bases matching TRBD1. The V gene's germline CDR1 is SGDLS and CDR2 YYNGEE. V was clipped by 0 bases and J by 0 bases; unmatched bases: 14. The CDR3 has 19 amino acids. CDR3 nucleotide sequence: TGTGCCAGCAGCGTAGAGTTGGGGACAGACCCGAGTATGAACACTGAAGCTTTCTTT. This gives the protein CASSVELGTDPSMNTEAFF.

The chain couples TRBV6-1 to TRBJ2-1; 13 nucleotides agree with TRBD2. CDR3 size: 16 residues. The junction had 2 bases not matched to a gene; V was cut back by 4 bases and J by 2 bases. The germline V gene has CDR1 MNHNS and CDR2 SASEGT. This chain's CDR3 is CASSGTSGGAYNEQFF. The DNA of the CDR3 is TGTGCCAGCAGTGGAACTAGCGGGGGGGCCTACAATGAGCAGTTCTTC.

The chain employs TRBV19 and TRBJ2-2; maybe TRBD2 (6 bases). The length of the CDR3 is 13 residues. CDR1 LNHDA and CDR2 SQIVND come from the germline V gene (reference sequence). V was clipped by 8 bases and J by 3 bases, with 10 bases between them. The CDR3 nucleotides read TGTGCCAGTCTTAGGAGGGACACCGGGGAGCTGTTTTTT. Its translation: CASLRRDTGELFF.

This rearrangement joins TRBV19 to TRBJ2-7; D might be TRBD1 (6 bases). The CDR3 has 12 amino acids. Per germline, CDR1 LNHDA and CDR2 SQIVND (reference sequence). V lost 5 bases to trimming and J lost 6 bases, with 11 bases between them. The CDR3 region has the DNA TGTGCCAGTAGTGGACAGTACTCCGAGCAGTACTTC. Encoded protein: CASSGQYSEQYF.

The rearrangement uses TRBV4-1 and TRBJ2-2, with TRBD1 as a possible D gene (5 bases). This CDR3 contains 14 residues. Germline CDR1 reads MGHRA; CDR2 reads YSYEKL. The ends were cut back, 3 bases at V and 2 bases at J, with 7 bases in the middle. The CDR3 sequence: CASSQGRNTGELFF. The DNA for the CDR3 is TGCGCCAGCAGCCAGGGGCGTAACACCGGGGAGCTGTTTTTT.